Sequencing of this T cell receptor (beta chain) was carried out in a study of identical twins. In TCRdb, the 5' RACE reads were re-called with MiXCR into one record per CDR3 protein. The sample has approximately 230,000 distinct CDR3 sequences; 11% to 15% are singletons. The CDR3 sequence is 16 residues long. Germline V gene sequence: CDR1 SGHVS, CDR2 FNYEAQ. Trimming removed 4 bases from V and 2 bases from J; junction bases left unmatched: 9. This TCR was recovered from a woman aged 18-29 years in good health. Sample: memory (CD45RO+) T cells sorted from blood. The chain couples TRBV7-6 to TRBJ2-3; 7 nucleotides align to TRBD2. Here the CDR3 DNA reads TGTGCCAGCAGCTCCCAAGCGGGACCATTCACAGATACGCAGTATTTT. It is translated as CASSSQAGPFTDTQYF.